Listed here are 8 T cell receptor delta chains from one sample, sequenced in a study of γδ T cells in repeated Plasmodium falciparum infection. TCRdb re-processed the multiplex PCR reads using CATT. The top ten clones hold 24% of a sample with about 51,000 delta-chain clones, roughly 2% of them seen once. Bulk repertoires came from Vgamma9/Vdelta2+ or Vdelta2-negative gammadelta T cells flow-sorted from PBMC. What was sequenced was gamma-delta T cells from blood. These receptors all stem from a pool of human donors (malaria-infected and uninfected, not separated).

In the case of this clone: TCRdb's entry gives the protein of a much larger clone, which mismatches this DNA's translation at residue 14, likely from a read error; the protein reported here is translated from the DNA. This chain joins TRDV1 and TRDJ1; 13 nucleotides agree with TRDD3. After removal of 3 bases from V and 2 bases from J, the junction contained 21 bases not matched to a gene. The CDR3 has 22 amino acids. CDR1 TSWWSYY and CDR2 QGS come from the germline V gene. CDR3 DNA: TGTGCTCTTGGGGACTCACGCCTTACGTACTGGGGGATACGAATCAGGACCGATAAACTCATCTTT. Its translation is CALGDSRLTYWGIRIRTDKLIF.

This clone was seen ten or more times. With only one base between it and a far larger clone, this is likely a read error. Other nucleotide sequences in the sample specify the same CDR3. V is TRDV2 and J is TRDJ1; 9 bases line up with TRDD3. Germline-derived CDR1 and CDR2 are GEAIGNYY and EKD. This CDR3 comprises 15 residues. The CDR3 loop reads CACDTVEGIRDKLIF. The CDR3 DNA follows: TGTGCCTGCGACACCGTGGAGGGGATACGGGATAAACTCATCTTT.

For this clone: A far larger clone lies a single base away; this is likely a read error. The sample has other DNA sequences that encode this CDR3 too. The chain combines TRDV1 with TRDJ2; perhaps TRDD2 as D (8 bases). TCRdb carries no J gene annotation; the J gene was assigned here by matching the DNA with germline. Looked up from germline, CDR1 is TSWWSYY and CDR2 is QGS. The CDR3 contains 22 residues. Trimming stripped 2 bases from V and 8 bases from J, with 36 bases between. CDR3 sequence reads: CALGEAQLPTFGWGLVGAQLFF. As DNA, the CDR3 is TGTGCTCTTGGGGAAGCGCAGCTTCCTACGTTTGGCTGGGGGTTAGTTGGGGCACAACTCTTCTTT.

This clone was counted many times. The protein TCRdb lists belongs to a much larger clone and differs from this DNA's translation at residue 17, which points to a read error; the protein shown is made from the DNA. The CDR3 protein is CALYPLWGISGTYTDKPIF. CDR3 DNA: TGTGCTCTTTACCCCCTCTGGGGGATATCTGGAACCTACACCGATAAACCCATCTTT. No J gene was called, and the V gene is TRDV1; the DNA was not compared with TRDD3, the D call given in the table. This CDR3 is 19 amino acids long. Germline values: CDR1 TSWWSYY, CDR2 QGS.

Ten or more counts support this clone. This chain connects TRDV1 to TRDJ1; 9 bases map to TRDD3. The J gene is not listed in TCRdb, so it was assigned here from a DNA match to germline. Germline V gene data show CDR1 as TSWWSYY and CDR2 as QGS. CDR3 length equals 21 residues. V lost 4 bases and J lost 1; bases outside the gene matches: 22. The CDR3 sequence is CALGGAKLYSWGIWGTDKLIF. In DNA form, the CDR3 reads TGTGCTCTTGGGGGAGCCAAGCTCTACTCCTGGGGGATTTGGGGCACCGATAAACTCATCTTT.

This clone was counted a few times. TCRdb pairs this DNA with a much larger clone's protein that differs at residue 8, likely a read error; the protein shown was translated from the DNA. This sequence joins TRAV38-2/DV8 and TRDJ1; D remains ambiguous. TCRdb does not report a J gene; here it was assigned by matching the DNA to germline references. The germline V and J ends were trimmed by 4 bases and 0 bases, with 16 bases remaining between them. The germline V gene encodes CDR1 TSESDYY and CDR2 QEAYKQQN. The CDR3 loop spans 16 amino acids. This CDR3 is CAYRASRHGYTDKLIF. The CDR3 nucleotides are TGTGCTTATAGGGCCAGTCGACACGGATACACCGATAAACTCATCTTT.

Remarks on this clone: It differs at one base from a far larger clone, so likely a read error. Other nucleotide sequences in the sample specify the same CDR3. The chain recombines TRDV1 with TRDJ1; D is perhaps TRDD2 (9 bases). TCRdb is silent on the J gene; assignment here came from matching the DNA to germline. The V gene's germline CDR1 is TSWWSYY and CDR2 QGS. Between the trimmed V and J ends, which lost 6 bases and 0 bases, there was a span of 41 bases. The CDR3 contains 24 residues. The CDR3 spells CALGPYRAPSYVFTGGRYTDKLIF. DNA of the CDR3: TGTGCTCTTGGACCATACCGGGCCCCTTCCTACGTGTTTACTGGGGGCCGTTACACCGATAAACTCATCTTT.

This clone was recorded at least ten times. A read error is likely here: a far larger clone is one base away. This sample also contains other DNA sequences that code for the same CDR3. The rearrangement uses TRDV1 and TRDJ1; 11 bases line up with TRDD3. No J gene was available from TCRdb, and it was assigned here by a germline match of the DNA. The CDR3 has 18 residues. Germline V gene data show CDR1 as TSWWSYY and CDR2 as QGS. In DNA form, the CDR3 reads TGTGCTCTTGGGAAACCGTACTGGGGGATAGCGGGCACCGACAAACTCATCTTT. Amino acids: CALGKPYWGIAGTDKLIF.